This record covers a single T cell receptor (beta chain). Germline V gene data show CDR1 as SGHTA and CDR2 as FQGNSA. This CDR3 has 17 residues. The V gene end was trimmed by 5 bases and the J gene end by 2 bases; junction bases not matched to a gene: 10. TCRdb reprocessed the 5' RACE reads via MiXCR and lists one record per CDR3 protein. The data contain about 190,000 distinct CDR3 sequences, 10% to 13% of them seen just once; the ten biggest clones take up under 3.5%. This entry comes from a study of T-cell memory formation after mild COVID-19. This receptor was identified in a man aged 18 to 30 who had mild COVID-19 (a few samples of this study predate the infection). Cell type and time point are not known. The chain has TRBV7-2 and TRBJ2-5, with 11 bases identical to TRBD2. The specimen was PBMCs or a T cell subset sorted from them (not recorded which). CDR3 region: CASSTGTSGTSQETQYF. The CDR3 DNA sequence: TGTGCCAGCAGCACAGGGACTAGCGGAACCTCGCAAGAGACCCAGTACTTC.